This is a list of T cell receptor beta chains from one sample in a study of OX40 agonist ivuxolimab in advanced cancers. Generated by immunoSEQ multiplex PCR, the TCRdb table keeps only in-frame clones and is missing some. The data show approximately 40,000 clones, with around 82% seen just once and approximately 6.9% held by the top ten. The material sequenced was CD4+ or CD8+ T cells sorted from blood, taken in a trial of the OX40 agonist ivuxolimab. All receptors derive from an adult with an advanced solid tumor such as melanoma, head and neck, liver or kidney cancer. The CDR3 runs from the conserved cysteine through the conserved F or W. Fields, in order: V gene, clone size, D gene, J gene, CDR3 DNA, CDR3 protein. A D gene is named only where the DNA matches it firmly. Some rows have no size entry. The others give once, few or many, or a class for an expanded clone.

V: TRBV10-1; size: once; D: TRBD1; J: TRBJ1-1; DNA: TGCGCCAGCAAACTGACAGGGGGCAGCACTGAAGCTTTCTTT; CDR3: CASKLTGGSTEAFF
V: TRBV19; size: -; D: -; J: TRBJ2-1; DNA: TGTGCCAGTACCGACCACAATGAGCAGTTCTTC; CDR3: CASTDHNEQFF
V: TRBV15; size: -; D: -; J: TRBJ2-1; DNA: TGTGCCACCAGCAGAGATAATGAGCGGAAGAGCTCCTACAATGAGCAGTTCTTC; CDR3: CATSRDNERKSSYNEQFF
V: TRBV7-6; size: -; D: -; J: TRBJ1-3; DNA: TGTGCCAGCAGCTTGTCTGGAAACACCATATATTTT; CDR3: CASSLSGNTIYF
V: TRBV7-2; size: -; D: TRBD1; J: TRBJ1-2; DNA: TGTGCCAGCACCAAGAACAGGGGGCTGGGCTCTCACTATGGCTACACCTTC; CDR3: CASTKNRGLGSHYGYTF
V: TRBV15; size: -; D: TRBD2; J: TRBJ2-7; DNA: TGTGCCACCAGCCCTACCGCGACTAGCGCGTACGAGCAGTACTTC; CDR3: CATSPTATSAYEQYF
V: TRBV7-7; size: -; D: -; J: TRBJ2-5; DNA: TGTGCCAGCACAACAGGGTTCCAAGAGACCCAGTACTTC; CDR3: CASTTGFQETQYF
V: TRBV19; size: -; D: -; J: TRBJ1-6; DNA: TGTGCCAGTAGTGAACAAGTCGATTCACCCCTCCACTTT; CDR3: CASSEQVDSPLHF
V: TRBV7-2; size: -; D: TRBD1; J: TRBJ1-5; DNA: TGTGCCAGCAGCTTAGGGGACAGCGTAAGCAATCAGCCCCAGCATTTT; CDR3: CASSLGDSVSNQPQHF
V: TRBV6-1; size: -; D: TRBD2; J: TRBJ2-7; DNA: TGTGCCACCAATTTTCTAGCGGGTACCTACGAGCAGTACTTC; CDR3: CATNFLAGTYEQYF
V: TRBV11-2; size: few; D: -; J: TRBJ1-3; DNA: TGTGCCAGCAGCTTACGACGCGGGAGCTCTGGAAACACCATATATTTT; CDR3: CASSLRRGSSGNTIYF
V: TRBV19; size: -; D: -; J: TRBJ1-1; DNA: TGTGCCAGTAGTATAGACCCGGACACTGAAGCTTTCTTT; CDR3: CASSIDPDTEAFF
V: TRBV5-1; size: -; D: TRBD2; J: TRBJ2-1; DNA: TGCGCCAGCAGCTTGGCCAGCCCTAGCGGGGGGGAGCAGTTCTTC; CDR3: CASSLASPSGGEQFF
V: TRBV9; size: -; D: TRBD2; J: TRBJ2-1; DNA: TGTGCCAGCAGCCTTACTAGCGGCAATGAGCAGTTCTTC; CDR3: CASSLTSGNEQFF
V: TRBV5-8; size: -; D: TRBD1; J: TRBJ1-4; DNA: TGTGCCAGCAGCCGTCGACAGGGCTTGGGGGAAAAACTGTTTTTT; CDR3: CASSRRQGLGEKLFF
V: TRBV5-6; size: -; D: -; J: TRBJ2-7; DNA: TGTGCCAGCAGCTTGGAATGGTACGAGCAGTACTTC; CDR3: CASSLEWYEQYF
V: TRBV4-3; size: -; D: TRBD2; J: TRBJ2-4; DNA: TGCGTCAGCAGCCCCCCCCCAGGACTAGCGGGAGAAATAAGGACCAAAAACATTCAGTACTTC; CDR3: CVSSPPPGLAGEIRTKNIQYF
V: TRBV5-1; size: -; D: TRBD2; J: TRBJ2-7; DNA: TGCGCCAGCAGCTTAAGCGGGAGTTTATACGAGCAGTACTTC; CDR3: CASSLSGSLYEQYF
V: TRBV11-2; size: -; D: -; J: TRBJ1-2; DNA: TGTGCCAGCAGCCGCCTCGAGGGAGATGGCTACACCTTC; CDR3: CASSRLEGDGYTF
V: TRBV5-8; size: -; D: -; J: TRBJ2-1; DNA: TGTGCCAGCAGCTTGGCTACAGGCTCTTACAATGAGCAGTTCTTC; CDR3: CASSLATGSYNEQFF
V: TRBV21-1; size: once; D: -; J: TRBJ2-1; DNA: TGTGCCAGCAGCCCTGGGACTAGCGGGAGACTGGCCCCGGAGGAGCAGTTCTTC; CDR3: CASSPGTSGRLAPEEQFF
V: TRBV28; size: -; D: TRBD2; J: TRBJ2-1; DNA: TGTGCCAGCAGTTCCACTTCCGGGACTAGCGGCGACAATGAGCAGTTCTTC; CDR3: CASSSTSGTSGDNEQFF
V: TRBV27; size: -; D: TRBD1; J: TRBJ2-3; DNA: TGTGCCAGCAGTTTCGGGACAGGGTTTGGCACAGATACGCAGTATTTT; CDR3: CASSFGTGFGTDTQYF
V: TRBV11-2; size: few; D: -; J: TRBJ1-6; DNA: TGTGCCAGCAGCTCCACTACCGGTCGGGGGTCACCCCTCCACTTT; CDR3: CASSSTTGRGSPLHF
V: TRBV10-1; size: -; D: -; J: TRBJ2-1; DNA: TGCGCCAGCAGTGACTCGTTCGGCCTATACAATGAGCAGTTCTTC; CDR3: CASSDSFGLYNEQFF
V: TRBV5-4; size: -; D: -; J: TRBJ1-6; DNA: TGTGCCAGCAGCTTGCAGGGTATAGATTCACCCCTCCACTTT; CDR3: CASSLQGIDSPLHF
V: TRBV4-3; size: -; D: TRBD1; J: TRBJ1-6; DNA: TGCGCCAGCAGCCCGGACAGGAATTCACCCCTCCACTTT; CDR3: CASSPDRNSPLHF
V: TRBV19; size: -; D: -; J: TRBJ2-7; DNA: TGTGCCAGTAGTATGGGATTCTACGAGCAGTACTTC; CDR3: CASSMGFYEQYF
V: TRBV27; size: -; D: -; J: TRBJ2-1; DNA: TGTGCCAGCAGTTTATTTTCGCAGCCCTACAATGAGCAGTTCTTC; CDR3: CASSLFSQPYNEQFF